A single sample is the source of the 22 T cell receptor beta chains below, sequenced in a study of shared clonotypes between healthy human individuals (dated by TCRdb to the early 2020s). The library relied on the immunoSEQ multiplex PCR assay. TCRdb re-hosts the immuneACCESS table, in-frame sequences only. Its copies lack some clones; in the studies checked, an unresolved V gene accounts for under half of them, and the cause for the rest is not known. The sample table shows some 800,000 clones, and more than 85% are seen once. More than 20% of the sample lies in the top ten. CD8 naive samples were CD45RO-negative cells positively selected for CCR7, giving a CD45RA+CCR7+ population that excluded TemRA cells. The sequenced sample consisted of naive CD8+ T cells sorted from blood. In light of the paper, this sample's cell subset or site label describes: CD45RA+CCR7+. The receptors here all came from a man aged 25-45 years in good health.

The rearrangement joins TRBV10-2 to TRBJ1-1, with D maybe TRBD1 (5 bases). V lost 4 bases to trimming and J lost 4 bases, with 10 bases between them. Germline V gives CDR1 WSHSY, CDR2 SAAADI. The CDR3 runs to 13 residues. The CDR3 loop is CASSGGRATEAFF. The CDR3 DNA reads TGCGCCAGCAGTGGGGGGAGGGCCACTGAAGCTTTCTTT.

There are a few counts of this clone. Different DNA sequences within this sample yield the same CDR3. V usage is TRBV5-6 and J usage is TRBJ1-1; TRBD1 might be the D (6 bases). This CDR3 region has 11 residues. Trimming cost V 5 bases and J 5 bases, with 7 bases left between them. CDR1 and CDR2 (germline): SGHDT, YYEEEE. In nucleotides, the CDR3 is TGTGCCAGCAGAGGGGGGACTGAAGCTTTCTTT. Amino acid sequence: CASRGGTEAFF.

This chain joins TRBV27 and TRBJ2-1; 7 bases align to TRBD2. This CDR3 has 14 amino acids. After removal of 5 bases from V and 3 bases from J, the junction contained 4 bases not matched to a gene. CDR1 and CDR2 (germline): MNHEY, SMNVEV (reference sequence). The CDR3 is CASSPSGNYNEQFF. The CDR3 coding sequence is TGTGCCAGCAGTCCCAGCGGGAACTACAATGAGCAGTTCTTC.

Comment on this clone: The sample contains more than one DNA sequence encoding this CDR3. The chain recombines TRBV4-3 with TRBJ2-1; no reliable D call. Looked up from germline, CDR1 is LGHNA and CDR2 is YSLEER. The CDR3 spans 12 residues. V dropped 3 bases and J dropped 10 bases, with 10 bases sitting between them. CDR3 sequence reads: CASSQVFGEQFF. DNA of the CDR3: TGCGCCAGCAGCCAGGTCTTTGGGGAGCAGTTCTTC.

The chain has TRBV29-1 and TRBJ2-7, with 9 positions matching TRBD1. There are 13 residues in the CDR3. Germline CDR1 and CDR2: SQVTM and ANQGSEA. Trimming at V came to 6 bases and at J to 2 bases, leaving 5 bases not matched to a gene. The CDR3 DNA follows: TGCAGCGTAATACAGGGGGCGGCCTACGAGCAGTACTTC. Translating it yields CSVIQGAAYEQYF.

This rearrangement joins TRBV4-1 to TRBJ2-7, with 9 bases matching TRBD2. The ends lost 0 bases at V and 1 base at J; junction bases unmatched: 7. The CDR3 runs 17 residues. Germline-derived CDR1 and CDR2 are MGHRA and YSYEKL. The CDR3 spells CASSQEGSGRWSYEQYF. DNA for the CDR3: TGCGCCAGCAGCCAAGAAGGTAGCGGGAGATGGTCCTACGAGCAGTACTTC.

J is TRBJ1-5 and V is TRBV9; D not certain. V lost 0 bases and J lost 3, with 10 bases in between. Germline CDR1 SGDLS, CDR2 YYNGEE. The CDR3 runs 15 residues. As DNA, the CDR3 is TGTGCCAGCAGCGTAGGGTCGGGAGACAATCAGCCCCAGCATTTT. Its protein is CASSVGSGDNQPQHF.

The chain carries TRBV7-9 and TRBJ2-7, with D perhaps being TRBD1 or TRBD2 (5 bases each). The CDR3 is 12 residues long. V was shortened by 9 bases and J by 5 bases, with 14 bases between the two germline ends. Germline CDR1 SEHNR, CDR2 FQNEAQ (reference sequence). The CDR3 spells CASGARDHEQYF. The CDR3 DNA reads TGTGCCAGTGGCGCCAGGGACCACGAGCAGTACTTC.

V gene TRBV5-5 combines with J gene TRBJ2-7; D not resolved. Germline loops: CDR1 SGHKS, CDR2 YYEKEE (reference sequence). V lost 2 bases and J lost 3, with 12 bases in between. This CDR3 spans 14 amino acids. The CDR3 region is CASSFVVGDYEQYF. The CDR3 bases are TGTGCCAGCAGCTTCGTCGTCGGAGACTACGAGCAGTACTTC.

This clone was detected once. The chain has TRBV19 and TRBJ1-5, with D perhaps matching TRBD1 (5 bases). Deletions cut 3 bases from V and 3 bases from J, with 12 bases between. Germline V gene lookup returns CDR1 LNHDA and CDR2 SQIVND (reference sequence). CDR3 length: 15 amino acids. The CDR3 spells CASSMWGGANQPQHF. The CDR3 DNA follows: TGTGCCAGTAGTATGTGGGGAGGGGCCAATCAGCCCCAGCATTTT.

The chain uses TRBV28 and TRBJ2-2; D gene unclear. The CDR3 has 11 amino acids. The V and J ends lost 9 bases and 8 bases respectively, with 10 bases between them. In germline, CDR1 is MDHEN, CDR2 SYDVKM. Here the CDR3 reads CASGVGGELFF. The CDR3 nucleotides are TGTGCCAGTGGTGTGGGGGGGGAGCTGTTTTTT.

This chain joins TRBV29-1 and TRBJ2-1; 14 nucleotides align to TRBD2. Per the germline V gene, CDR1 is SQVTM and CDR2 is ANQGSEA. Trimming removed 2 bases from V and 10 bases from J; junction bases left unmatched: 13. The CDR3 extends over 17 amino acids. As DNA, the CDR3 is TGCAGCGTTGAACGGAATAGTCGGACTAGCGGGAGGAAGGAGCAGTTCTTC. This codes for CSVERNSRTSGRKEQFF.

This chain joins TRBV5-4 and TRBJ2-7, with 9 bases aligning to TRBD1. Germline CDR1 is SGHNT and CDR2 is YYREEE (reference sequence). Trimming at V came to 4 bases and at J to 6 bases, leaving 5 bases not matched to a gene. The CDR3 contains 13 residues. CDR3 sequence: CASSPGQGPEQYF. CDR3 nucleotides: TGTGCCAGCAGCCCGGGACAGGGCCCCGAGCAGTACTTC.

This clone occurred once. V usage is TRBV4-3 and J usage is TRBJ2-5, with D uncertain. V dropped 0 bases and J dropped 8 bases, with 10 bases sitting between them. This CDR3 spans 13 amino acids. The germline CDR1 and CDR2 sequences are LGHNA and YSLEER. CDR3 sequence reads: CASSQDPPDTQYF. In DNA form, the CDR3 reads TGCGCCAGCAGCCAAGATCCCCCTGATACCCAGTACTTC.

This chain connects TRBV7-2 to TRBJ2-7; D remains unclear. The CDR3 is 13 residues long. Germline V gene lookup returns CDR1 SGHTA and CDR2 FQGNSA. V was shortened by 3 bases and J by 3 bases, with 9 bases between the two germline ends. The CDR3 sequence: CASSFQYRYEQYF. CDR3 DNA: TGTGCCAGCAGCTTTCAGTATCGCTACGAGCAGTACTTC.

The chain employs TRBV29-1 and TRBJ2-5; 8 bases line up with TRBD1. CDR3 length: 13 residues. The ends lost 8 bases at V and 7 bases at J; junction bases unmatched: 12. Germline V gene data show CDR1 as SQVTM and CDR2 as ANQGSEA. The CDR3 reads CSTRQGKYATQYF. The CDR3 region has the DNA TGCAGCACCCGACAGGGGAAGTACGCGACCCAGTACTTC.

The CDR3 coding sequence is TGTGCCAGCAGCCCCCCAACCGGGACAGGGGATGAGCAGTTCTTC. Amino acid sequence: CASSPPTGTGDEQFF. The genes are TRBV7-9 and TRBJ2-1, with TRBD1 matching 10 bases. Germline assignment: CDR1 SEHNR and CDR2 FQNEAQ (reference sequence). The CDR3 consists of 15 residues. J was trimmed by 8 bases and V by 5 bases; bases with no gene match: 9.

V and J are TRBV16 and TRBJ2-6; the D is unclear. V dropped 5 bases and J dropped 1 base, with 9 bases sitting between them. In germline, CDR1 is KGHSY, CDR2 FQNENV. The CDR3 is 15 residues long. The CDR3 region has the DNA TGTGCCAGCAGCGCCAGTATTTCTGGGGCCAACGTCCTGACTTTC. Translation gives CASSASISGANVLTF.

J is TRBJ2-1 and V is TRBV18, with 13 bases fitting TRBD2. The CDR3 has 15 amino acids. Germline V gene sequence: CDR1 KGHSH, CDR2 LQKENI. The J segment lost 10 bases and the V segment lost 0 bases, leaving 3 bases of the junction unmatched. CDR3 loop: CASSPPTSGRPEQFF. The DNA of the CDR3 is TGTGCCAGCTCACCACCGACTAGCGGGAGGCCAGAGCAGTTCTTC.

This clone was seen just once. This rearrangement joins TRBV7-2 to TRBJ1-2; the match to TRBD1 covers 11 bases. The V and J ends lost 2 bases and 2 bases, in that order; junction bases with no gene match: 10. This CDR3 is built from 18 residues. CDR1 is SGHTA and CDR2 is FQGNSA in the germline V gene. The CDR3 protein is CASSLNRDRGGSNYGYTF. As DNA, the CDR3 is TGTGCCAGCAGCTTAAACCGGGACAGGGGGGGATCGAACTATGGCTACACCTTC.

V gene TRBV30 combines with J gene TRBJ2-2; D is undetermined. The germline V gene encodes CDR1 GTSNPN and CDR2 SVGIG (reference sequence). The CDR3 is 15 amino acids. Trimming took 0 bases from V and 2 from J, leaving 10 bases between them. The CDR3 DNA follows: TGTGCCTGGAGTGTAATTTCAACCAACACCGGGGAGCTGTTTTTT. The encoded protein is CAWSVISTNTGELFF.

The chain has TRBV11-1 and TRBJ2-2; D is uncertain. The CDR3 length is 14 residues. Germline lookup yields CDR1 SGHAT and CDR2 FQDESV (reference sequence). The germline V and J ends were trimmed by 2 bases and 2 bases, with 6 bases remaining between them. CDR3: CASSLFVNTGELFF. The CDR3 DNA reads TGTGCCAGCAGCTTATTTGTAAACACCGGGGAGCTGTTTTTT.